Shown below are 8 T cell receptor beta chains from a single sample sequenced in a study of OX40 agonist ivuxolimab in advanced cancers. Repertoires were generated with immunoSEQ multiplex PCR, while TCRdb's copy carries only in-frame clones and drops some. The data show 50,000 to 65,000 clones, with roughly nine tenths seen just once and around 12% held by the top ten. The source material was CD4+ or CD8+ T cells sorted from blood, sampled in a trial of the OX40 agonist ivuxolimab. These receptors were obtained from an adult with an advanced solid tumor such as melanoma, head and neck, liver or kidney cancer.

The rearrangement joins TRBV7-9 to TRBJ1-2, with unresolved D. Germline CDR1 is SEHNR and CDR2 is FQNEAQ (reference sequence). Trimming shortened V by 2 bases and J by 1 base, and 11 bases separated the two germline ends. The CDR3 length is 15 residues. CDR3 loop: CASSLWMGNNYGYTF. The DNA of the CDR3 is TGTGCCAGCAGCTTATGGATGGGCAATAACTATGGCTACACCTTC.

V is TRBV15 and J is TRBJ2-2, with D perhaps being TRBD1 or TRBD2 (5 bases each). Germline lookup yields CDR1 LNHNV and CDR2 YYDKDF (reference sequence). Trimming stripped 3 bases from V and 3 bases from J, with 11 bases between. The CDR3 length is 15 residues. CDR3 in amino acids: CATSSVMGDTGELFF. In DNA form, the CDR3 reads TGTGCCACCAGCAGCGTTATGGGGGACACCGGGGAGCTGTTTTTT. Based on the CDR3 plus reference TRBV15 and TRBJ2-2, the full variable domain is DAMVIQNPRYQVTQFGKPVTLSCSQTLNHNVMYWYQQKSSQAPKLLFHYYDKDFNNEADTPDNFQSRRPNTSFCFLDIRSPGLGDTAMYLCATSSVMGDTGELFFGEGSRLTVL.

The gene calls are TRBV27 and TRBJ2-7, with a possible D match to TRBD2 (7 bases). From germline, CDR1 is MNHEY and CDR2 SMNVEV (reference sequence). V was cut by 3 bases and J by 6 bases, with 12 bases left in between. This CDR3 contains 13 residues. The CDR3 sequence: CASSFRGAGEQYF. Written as DNA, the CDR3 is TGTGCCAGCAGTTTTCGGGGGGCGGGCGAGCAGTACTTC.

The J gene is TRBJ2-7, the V gene TRBV15; a possible D gene is TRBD2 (6 bases). Germline V lookup: CDR1 LNHNV, CDR2 YYDKDF (reference sequence). V gave up 0 bases and J gave up 6 bases, with 15 bases separating them. The CDR3 totals 15 residues. CDR3 sequence (DNA): TGTGCCACCAGCAGAGATCGCGGGATTAAGGTCGAGCAGTACTTC. This sequence encodes CATSRDRGIKVEQYF. The variable domain in full, with the rest retrieved from reference TRBV15 and TRBJ2-7, is DAMVIQNPRYQVTQFGKPVTLSCSQTLNHNVMYWYQQKSSQAPKLLFHYYDKDFNNEADTPDNFQSRRPNTSFCFLDIRSPGLGDTAMYLCATSRDRGIKVEQYFGPGTRLTVT.

The CDR3 reads CASSEYAGGIYEQYF. The CDR3 coding sequence is TGTGCCAGCAGTGAATATGCAGGGGGGATTTACGAGCAGTACTTC. This chain connects TRBV2 to TRBJ2-7, with TRBD1 as a possible D gene (7 bases). The CDR3 totals 15 residues. The germline V gene has CDR1 SNHLY and CDR2 FYNNEI. V lost 2 bases to trimming and J lost 4 bases, with 15 bases between them.

This chain links TRBV27 with TRBJ2-3; tentatively, D is TRBD1 (6 bases). V lost 6 bases to trimming and J lost 0 bases, with 19 bases between them. Germline V lookup: CDR1 MNHEY, CDR2 SMNVEV (reference sequence). The CDR3 runs to 17 residues. CDR3 residues: CASSRWRQVSSTDTQYF. The CDR3 region has the DNA TGTGCCAGCAGCCGGTGGAGACAGGTTTCTAGCACAGATACGCAGTATTTT.

This chain uses TRBV28 with TRBJ2-1, with 14 bases fitting TRBD2. The CDR3 has 16 amino acids. Germline V CDR1 and CDR2: MDHEN, SYDVKM. The J segment lost 9 bases and the V segment lost 5 bases, leaving 9 bases of the junction unmatched. CDR3 protein: CASSPLGLAGDLEQFF. The CDR3 DNA reads as TGTGCCAGCAGTCCACTGGGACTAGCGGGAGATCTTGAGCAGTTCTTC.

The chain combines TRBV27 with TRBJ2-1; no firm D call. The CDR3 is 14 residues long. V lost 5 bases to trimming and J lost 6 bases, with 14 bases between them. CDR1 is MNHEY, CDR2 SMNVEV, per germline (reference sequence). The CDR3 spells CASSPAILTNEQFF. CDR3 nucleotide sequence: TGTGCCAGCAGTCCTGCAATCCTGACCAATGAGCAGTTCTTC.